This T cell receptor beta chain was recorded in a study of blood T cell repertoires in COVID-19. Study-level background: Samples of COVID-19 (acute and convalescent) were obtained from the United States, Italy and Spain. Sources were T cells, B-cell-depleted T cells, or PBMCs; the material itself was cDNA or gDNA.

CDR3 size: 19 residues. The junction had 17 bases not matched to a gene; V was cut back by 4 bases and J by 0 bases. In germline, CDR1 is SGHRS, CDR2 YFSETQ. Per the authors' pipeline: Estimated nucleated cell counts came from reference gene primer amplification. The protocol was immunoSEQ multiplex PCR, while the TCRdb copy is restricted to in-frame clones and leaves out a portion. The D gene and trimming were derived from the DNA, and the V and J assignments and clone size from that table. The data contain just over 15,000 clones, about 85% of them singletons. J is TRBJ2-3 and V is TRBV5-1, with 7 bases identical to TRBD1. Sample: peripheral blood. The TCR was taken from a man in his sixties with acute or convalescent COVID-19. The CDR3 sequence: CASSRARGPGITSTDTQYF. The DNA of the CDR3 is TGCGCCAGCAGCCGTGCAAGGGGGCCCGGGATCACTAGCACAGATACGCAGTATTTT.